The next 2 T cell receptor beta chains were all read from a single sample in a study of blood T cell repertoires in COVID-19. TCRdb's copy holds only in-frame clones and misses some; the assay was immunoSEQ multiplex PCR. The table lists about 200,000 clones, around four fifths of them singletons. The sequencing input was peripheral blood. These receptors all come from a woman at least 80 years old with COVID-19, enrolled during active disease.

The V gene is TRBV6-2 or TRBV6-3, the J gene TRBJ2-5; the D gene is possibly TRBD2 (5 bases). From germline, CDR1 is MNHEY and CDR2 SVGEGT. Trimming took 4 bases from V and 5 from J, leaving 11 bases between them. The CDR3 runs 13 residues. The CDR3 loop reads CASSSGSSETQYF. The CDR3 DNA sequence: TGTGCCAGCAGTTCGGGGAGTTCGGAGACCCAGTACTTC.

This clone was seen a few times. The genes are TRBV6-1 and TRBJ1-2; tentative D call: TRBD1 (5 bases). This CDR3 has 12 amino acids. Trimming took 2 bases from V and 7 from J, leaving 8 bases between them. Looked up from germline, CDR1 is MNHNS and CDR2 is SASEGT. Written as DNA, the CDR3 is TGTGCCAGCAGTGAATTAGGGGTTGGCTACACCTTC. Residues: CASSELGVGYTF.